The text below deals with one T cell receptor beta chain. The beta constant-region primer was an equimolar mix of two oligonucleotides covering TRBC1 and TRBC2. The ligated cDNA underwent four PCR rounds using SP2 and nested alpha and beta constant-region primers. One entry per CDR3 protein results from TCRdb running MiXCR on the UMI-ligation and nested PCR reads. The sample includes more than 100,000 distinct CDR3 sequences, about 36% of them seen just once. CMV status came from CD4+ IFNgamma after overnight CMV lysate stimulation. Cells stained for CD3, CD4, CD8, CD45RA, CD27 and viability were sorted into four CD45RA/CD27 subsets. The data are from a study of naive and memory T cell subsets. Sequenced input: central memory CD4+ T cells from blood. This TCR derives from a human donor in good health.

The CDR3 loop is CASSIRLAANNEQFF. The CDR3 nucleotides read TGCGCCAGCAGCATCAGACTAGCGGCTAACAATGAGCAGTTCTTC. The rearrangement joins TRBV5-1 to TRBJ2-1; 9 bases are shared with TRBD2. The CDR3 spans 15 residues. Germline V gene lookup returns CDR1 SGHRS and CDR2 YFSETQ. J gave up 5 bases and V 4 bases, and 7 bases lay outside the gene matches.